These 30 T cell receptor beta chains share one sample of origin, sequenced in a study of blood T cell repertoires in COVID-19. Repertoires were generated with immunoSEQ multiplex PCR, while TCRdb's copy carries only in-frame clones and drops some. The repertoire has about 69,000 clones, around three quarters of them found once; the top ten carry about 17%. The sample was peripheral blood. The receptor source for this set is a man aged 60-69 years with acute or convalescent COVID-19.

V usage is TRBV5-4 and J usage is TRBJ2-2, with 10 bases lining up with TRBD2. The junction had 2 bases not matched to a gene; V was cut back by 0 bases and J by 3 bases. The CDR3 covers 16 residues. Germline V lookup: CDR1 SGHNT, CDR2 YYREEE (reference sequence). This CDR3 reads CASSLGLAGDTGELFF. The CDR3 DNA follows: TGTGCCAGCAGCTTGGGGCTAGCGGGGGACACCGGGGAGCTGTTTTTT.

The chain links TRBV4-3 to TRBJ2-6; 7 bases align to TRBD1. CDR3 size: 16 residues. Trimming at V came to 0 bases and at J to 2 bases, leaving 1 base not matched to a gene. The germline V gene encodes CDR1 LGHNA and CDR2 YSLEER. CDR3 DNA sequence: TGCGCCAGCAGCCAAGAGCAGGGGGCTGGGGCCAACGTCCTGACTTTC. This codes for CASSQEQGAGANVLTF.

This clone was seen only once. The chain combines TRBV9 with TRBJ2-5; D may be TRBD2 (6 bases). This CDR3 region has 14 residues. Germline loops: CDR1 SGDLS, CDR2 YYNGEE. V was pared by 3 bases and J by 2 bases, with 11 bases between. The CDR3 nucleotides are TGTGCCAGCAGCGAGGGACTTATACAAGAGACCCAGTACTTC. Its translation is CASSEGLIQETQYF.

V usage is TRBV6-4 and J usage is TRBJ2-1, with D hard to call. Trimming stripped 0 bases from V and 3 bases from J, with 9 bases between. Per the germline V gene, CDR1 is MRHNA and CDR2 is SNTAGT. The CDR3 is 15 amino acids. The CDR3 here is CASSDSKRGYNEQFF. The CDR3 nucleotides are TGTGCCAGCAGTGACTCGAAGCGCGGCTACAATGAGCAGTTCTTC.

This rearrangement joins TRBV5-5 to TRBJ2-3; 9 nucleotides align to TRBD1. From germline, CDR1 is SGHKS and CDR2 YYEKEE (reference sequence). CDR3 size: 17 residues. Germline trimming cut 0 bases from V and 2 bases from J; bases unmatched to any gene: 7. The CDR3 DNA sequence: TGTGCCAGCAGCTTGGTCCCGGGACAGGGACTCACAGATACGCAGTATTTT. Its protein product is CASSLVPGQGLTDTQYF.

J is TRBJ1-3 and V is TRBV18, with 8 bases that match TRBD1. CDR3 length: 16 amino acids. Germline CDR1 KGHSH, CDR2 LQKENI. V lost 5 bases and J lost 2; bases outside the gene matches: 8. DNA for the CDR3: TGTGCCAGCTCAACGACAGGGGACGCGACTGGAAACACCATATATTTT. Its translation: CASSTTGDATGNTIYF.

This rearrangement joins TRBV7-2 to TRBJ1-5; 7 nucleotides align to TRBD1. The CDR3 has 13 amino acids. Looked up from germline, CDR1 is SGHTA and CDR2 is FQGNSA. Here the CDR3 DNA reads TGTTCCGGTAGCCGGGACAGTGGCTGGCCCCAGCATTTT. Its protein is CSGSRDSGWPQHF.

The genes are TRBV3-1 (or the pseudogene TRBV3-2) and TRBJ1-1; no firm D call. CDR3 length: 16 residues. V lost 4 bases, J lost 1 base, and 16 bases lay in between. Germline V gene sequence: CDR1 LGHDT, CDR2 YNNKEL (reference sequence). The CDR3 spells CASSPSLKEENTEAFF. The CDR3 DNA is TGTGCCAGCAGCCCTTCTTTGAAGGAGGAGAACACTGAAGCTTTCTTT.

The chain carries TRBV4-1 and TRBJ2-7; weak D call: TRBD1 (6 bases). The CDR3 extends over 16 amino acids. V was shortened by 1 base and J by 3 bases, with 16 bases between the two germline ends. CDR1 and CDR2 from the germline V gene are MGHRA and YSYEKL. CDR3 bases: TGCGCCAGCAGCCAAGGACAGGACCCACGGTACTACGAGCAGTACTTC. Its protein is CASSQGQDPRYYEQYF.

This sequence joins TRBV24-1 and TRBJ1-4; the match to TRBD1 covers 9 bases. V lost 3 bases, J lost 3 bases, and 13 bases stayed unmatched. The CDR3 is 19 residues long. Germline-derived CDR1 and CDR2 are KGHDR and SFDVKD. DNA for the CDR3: TGTGCCACCAGTGATAAAGCATCCGGGACAGGGATTTCTAATGAAAAACTGTTTTTT. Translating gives CATSDKASGTGISNEKLFF.

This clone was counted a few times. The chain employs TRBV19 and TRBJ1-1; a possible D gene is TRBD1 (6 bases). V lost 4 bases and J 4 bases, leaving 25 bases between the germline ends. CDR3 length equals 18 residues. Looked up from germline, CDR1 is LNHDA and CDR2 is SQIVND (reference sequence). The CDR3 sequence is CASSRVKLQGSAFTEAFF. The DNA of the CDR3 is TGTGCCAGTAGTAGGGTAAAATTACAGGGCTCGGCTTTCACTGAAGCTTTCTTT.

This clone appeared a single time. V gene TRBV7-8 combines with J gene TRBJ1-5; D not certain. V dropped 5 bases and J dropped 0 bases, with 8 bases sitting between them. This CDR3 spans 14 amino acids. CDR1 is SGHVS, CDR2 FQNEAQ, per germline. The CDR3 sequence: CASSLPYSNQPQHF. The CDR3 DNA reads TGTGCCAGCAGCCTACCCTATAGCAATCAGCCCCAGCATTTT.

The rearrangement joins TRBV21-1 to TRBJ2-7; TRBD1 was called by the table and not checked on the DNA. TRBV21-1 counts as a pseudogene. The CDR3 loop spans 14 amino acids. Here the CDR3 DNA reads TGTGCCAGCAGCATGGGACAGCTTTACTACGAGCAGTACTTC. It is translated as CASSMGQLYYEQYF.

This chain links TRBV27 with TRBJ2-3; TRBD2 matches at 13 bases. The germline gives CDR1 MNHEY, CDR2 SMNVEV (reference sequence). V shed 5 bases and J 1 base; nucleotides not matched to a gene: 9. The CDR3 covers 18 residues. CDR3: CASSETSGGGWGTDTQYF. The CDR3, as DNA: TGTGCCAGCAGTGAAACTAGCGGGGGGGGATGGGGCACAGATACGCAGTATTTT.

The chain's CDR3 is CASSYREGTEAFF. CDR3 coding DNA: TGTGCCAGCAGCTATCGGGAGGGGACTGAAGCTTTCTTT. V usage is TRBV7-9 and J usage is TRBJ1-1; tentative D call: TRBD1 (5 bases). Germline lookup yields CDR1 SEHNR and CDR2 FQNEAQ (reference sequence). The V end was cut by 4 bases, the J end by 5 bases, with 11 bases between. CDR3 length: 13 residues.

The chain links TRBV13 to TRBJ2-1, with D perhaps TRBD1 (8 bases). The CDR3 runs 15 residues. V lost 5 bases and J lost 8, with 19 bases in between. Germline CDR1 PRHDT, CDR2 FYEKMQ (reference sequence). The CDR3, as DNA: TGTGCCAGCAGCATCAAACCACAGGGGGGGTATGAGCAGTTCTTC. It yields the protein CASSIKPQGGYEQFF.

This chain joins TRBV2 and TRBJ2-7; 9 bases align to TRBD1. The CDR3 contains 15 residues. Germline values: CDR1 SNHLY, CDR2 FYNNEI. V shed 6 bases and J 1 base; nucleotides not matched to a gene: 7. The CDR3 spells CASSKDRGYSYEQYF. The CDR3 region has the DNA TGTGCCAGCAGCAAAGACAGGGGGTATTCCTACGAGCAGTACTTC.

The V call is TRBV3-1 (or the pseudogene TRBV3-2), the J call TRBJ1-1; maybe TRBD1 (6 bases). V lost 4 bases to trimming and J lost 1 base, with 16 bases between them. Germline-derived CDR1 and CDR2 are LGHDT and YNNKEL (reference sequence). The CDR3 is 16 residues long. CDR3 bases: TGTGCCAGCAGCCCTAGGGGGGGGGTAGGGAACACTGAAGCTTTCTTT. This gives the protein CASSPRGGVGNTEAFF.

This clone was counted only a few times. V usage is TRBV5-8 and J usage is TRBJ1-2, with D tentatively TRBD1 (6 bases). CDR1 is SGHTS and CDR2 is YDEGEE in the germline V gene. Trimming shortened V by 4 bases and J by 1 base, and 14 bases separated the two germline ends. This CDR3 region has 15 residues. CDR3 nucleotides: TGTGCCAGCAGCCTTTACAACAGGGATAACTATGGCTACACCTTC. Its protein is CASSLYNRDNYGYTF.

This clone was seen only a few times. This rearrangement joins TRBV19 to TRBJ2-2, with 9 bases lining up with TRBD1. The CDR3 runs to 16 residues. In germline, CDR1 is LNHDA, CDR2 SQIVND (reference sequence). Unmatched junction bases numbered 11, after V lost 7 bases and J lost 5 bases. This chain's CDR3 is CASNRGRRYGTGELFF. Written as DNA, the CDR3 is TGTGCCAGTAACAGGGGGCGGCGGTACGGGACCGGGGAGCTGTTTTTT.

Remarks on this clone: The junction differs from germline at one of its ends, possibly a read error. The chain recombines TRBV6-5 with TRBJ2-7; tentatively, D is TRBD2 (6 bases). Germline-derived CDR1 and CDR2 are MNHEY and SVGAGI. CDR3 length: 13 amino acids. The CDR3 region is CASSREQGYGQYF. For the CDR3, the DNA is TGTGCCAGCAGTCGGGAGCAGGGCTACGGGCAGTACTTC.

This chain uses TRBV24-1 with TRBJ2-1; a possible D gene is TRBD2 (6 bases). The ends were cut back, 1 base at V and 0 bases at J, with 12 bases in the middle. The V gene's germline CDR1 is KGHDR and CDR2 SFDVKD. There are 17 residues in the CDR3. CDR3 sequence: CATSDFGGSSSYNEQFF. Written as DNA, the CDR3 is TGTGCCACCAGTGATTTTGGAGGGTCCAGCTCCTACAATGAGCAGTTCTTC.

In DNA, the CDR3 is TGTGCCAGCAGCTTCGGTCCGGGGGGTTCGTATAATTCACCCCTCCACTTT. Protein product: CASSFGPGGSYNSPLHF. The chain links TRBV11-2 to TRBJ1-6; possible D gene TRBD1, 5 bases. The germline V gene encodes CDR1 SGHAT and CDR2 FQNNGV. Trimming removed 3 bases from V and 4 bases from J, with 16 bases in between. CDR3 size: 17 residues.

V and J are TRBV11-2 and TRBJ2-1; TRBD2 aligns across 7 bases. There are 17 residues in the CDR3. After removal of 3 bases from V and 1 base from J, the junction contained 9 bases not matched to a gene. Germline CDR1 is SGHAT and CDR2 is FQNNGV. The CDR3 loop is CASSFLELANSYNEQFF. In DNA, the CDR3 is TGTGCCAGCAGCTTTCTTGAACTAGCGAATTCCTACAATGAGCAGTTCTTC.

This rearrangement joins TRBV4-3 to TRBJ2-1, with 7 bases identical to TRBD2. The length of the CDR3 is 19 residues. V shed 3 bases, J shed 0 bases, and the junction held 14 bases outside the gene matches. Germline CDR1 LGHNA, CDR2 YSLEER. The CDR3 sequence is CASSHGRGGRGNSYNEQFF. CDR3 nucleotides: TGCGCCAGCAGCCACGGACGCGGAGGGCGGGGGAACTCCTACAATGAGCAGTTCTTC.

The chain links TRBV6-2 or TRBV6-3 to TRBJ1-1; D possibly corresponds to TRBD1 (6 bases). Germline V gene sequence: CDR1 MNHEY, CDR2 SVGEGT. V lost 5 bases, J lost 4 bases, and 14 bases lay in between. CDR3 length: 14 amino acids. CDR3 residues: CASSRNRVPTEAFF. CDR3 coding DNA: TGTGCCAGCAGTCGCAACAGGGTTCCCACTGAAGCTTTCTTT.

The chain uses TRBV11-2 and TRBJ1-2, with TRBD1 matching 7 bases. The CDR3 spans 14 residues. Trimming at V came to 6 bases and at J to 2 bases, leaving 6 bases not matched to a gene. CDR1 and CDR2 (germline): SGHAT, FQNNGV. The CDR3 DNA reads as TGTGCCAGCAGACCCGGGACAGCCAACTATGGCTACACCTTC. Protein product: CASRPGTANYGYTF.

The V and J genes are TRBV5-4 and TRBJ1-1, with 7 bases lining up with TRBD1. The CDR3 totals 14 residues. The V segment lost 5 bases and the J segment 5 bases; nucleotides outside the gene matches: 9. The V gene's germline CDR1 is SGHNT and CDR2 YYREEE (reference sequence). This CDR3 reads CASSQDRRRTEAFF. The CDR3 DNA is TGTGCCAGCAGTCAGGACAGGAGGAGGACTGAAGCTTTCTTT.

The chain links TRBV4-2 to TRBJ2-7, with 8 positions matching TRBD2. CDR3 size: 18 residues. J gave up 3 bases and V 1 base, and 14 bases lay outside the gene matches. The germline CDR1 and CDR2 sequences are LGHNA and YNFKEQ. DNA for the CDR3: TGTGCCAGCAGCCAAGGAGTCCGAATAGCGGGGTCGTACTACGAGCAGTACTTC. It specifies CASSQGVRIAGSYYEQYF.

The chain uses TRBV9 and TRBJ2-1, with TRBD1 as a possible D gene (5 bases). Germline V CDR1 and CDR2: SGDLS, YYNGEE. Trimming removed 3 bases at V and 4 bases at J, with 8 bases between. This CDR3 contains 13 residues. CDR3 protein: CASSGDSYNEQFF. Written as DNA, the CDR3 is TGTGCCAGCAGCGGCGACAGTTACAATGAGCAGTTCTTC.